The rows below give T cell receptor beta chains drawn from one sample of a study of T cell repertoires in cytomegalovirus infection. TCRdb processed the reads anew with MiXCR; each CDR3 protein has one entry. The top ten hold approximately 13% of the sample, which has some 450,000 distinct CDR3 sequences, about a third seen once. The sequenced sample was PBMCs. The source is a human donor in good health (CMV status not recorded). Some clones in this sample may be carry-over from other donors' samples. The CDR3 runs from the conserved cysteine through the conserved F or W. Each record gives: D gene, V gene, J gene, clone size, CDR3 length, CDR3 protein, CDR3 DNA. A D gene is named only where the DNA matches it firmly. Clone size is stated in some rows and not others, as once, few, many or a class when expanded.

.,TRBV19,TRBJ2-2,.,14,CASSIQENTGELFF,TGTGCCAGTAGTATACAGGAGAACACCGGGGAGCTGTTTTTT
.,TRBV7-9,TRBJ2-3,many,14,CASSLFGATDTQYF,TGTGCCAGCAGCTTATTCGGGGCCACAGATACGCAGTATTTT
.,TRBV2,TRBJ1-6,.,14,CASNLRATNSPLHF,TGTGCCAGCAACTTGAGGGCCACTAATTCACCCCTCCACTTT
.,TRBV6-5,TRBJ1-6,.,17,CASSSPGPSSYNSPLHF,TGTGCCAGCAGTTCACCGGGCCCGAGCTCCTATAATTCACCCCTCCACTTT
.,TRBV29-1,TRBJ2-5,.,10,CSVLGETQYF,TGCAGCGTTCTGGGGGAGACCCAGTACTTC
TRBD2,TRBV6-2/TRBV6-3,TRBJ2-1,.,14,CASRRAGGNNEQFF,TGTGCCAGCCGTCGGGCGGGGGGGAACAATGAGCAGTTCTTC
TRBD1,TRBV5-1,TRBJ2-2,.,15,CASSRDRPYTGELFF,TGCGCCAGCAGCCGGGACAGACCTTACACCGGGGAGCTGTTTTTT
TRBD2,TRBV13,TRBJ2-1,.,13,CASSSLAGDEQFF,TGTGCCAGCAGCTCACTAGCGGGGGATGAGCAGTTCTTC
TRBD1,TRBV7-2,TRBJ2-1,many,15,CASSLVVGQGNEQFF,TGTGCCAGCAGCTTAGTTGTGGGACAGGGGAATGAGCAGTTCTTC
.,TRBV7-8,TRBJ1-6,many,15,CASSLGTVYNSPLHF,TGTGCCAGCAGCTTAGGAACAGTTTATAATTCACCCCTCCACTTT
.,TRBV20-1,TRBJ1-1,few,12,CSARRDLHQAFF,TGCAGTGCTAGGCGGGACCTTCATCAAGCTTTCTTT
.,TRBV7-8,TRBJ1-1,few,16,CASSLGGAMMNTEAFF,TGTGCCAGCAGCTTAGGAGGCGCGATGATGAACACTGAAGCTTTCTTT
TRBD1,TRBV19,TRBJ1-1,.,14,CASSTTGLNTEAFF,TGTGCCAGTAGTACGACAGGGTTGAACACTGAAGCTTTCTTT
.,TRBV6-2/TRBV6-3,TRBJ2-2,few,17,CASSYERSGLLVGELFF,TGTGCCAGCAGTTACGAGAGAAGCGGACTCCTGGTCGGGGAGCTGTTTTTT
.,TRBV6-6,TRBJ2-7,few,13,CATFPGRTYEQYF,TGTGCCACGTTTCCGGGCAGGACCTACGAGCAGTACTTC
TRBD1,TRBV12-3/TRBV12-4,TRBJ2-2,few,16,CASSFFFTGVTGELFF,TGTGCCAGCAGTTTCTTTTTTACAGGGGTTACCGGGGAGCTGTTTTTT
TRBD1,TRBV7-9,TRBJ1-1,few,14,CASSSSGQGRKAFF,TGTGCCAGCAGCTCCTCGGGACAGGGGCGCAAGGCTTTCTTT
.,TRBV7-7,TRBJ2-5,.,15,CAIRLDGGQVETQYF,TGTGCTATCAGATTAGATGGGGGGCAAGTGGAGACCCAGTACTTC
.,TRBV6-1,TRBJ2-3,many,12,CASRRPPDTQYF,TGTGCCAGCAGAAGACCCCCAGATACGCAGTATTTT
.,TRBV10-3,TRBJ1-3,few,14,CAISADTTGNTIYF,TGTGCCATCAGCGCGGACACCACGGGAAACACCATATATTTT
.,TRBV9,TRBJ1-1,.,13,CASSVAGSTEAFF,TGTGCCAGCAGCGTGGCAGGGAGCACTGAAGCTTTCTTT
.,TRBV20-1,TRBJ1-1,few,10,CSARTGLAFF,TGCAGTGCTAGAACAGGGCTAGCTTTCTTT
.,TRBV29-1,TRBJ2-3,few,14,CSVGGLVGTDTQYF,TGCAGCGTTGGAGGGCTGGTGGGCACAGATACGCAGTATTTT
.,TRBV5-1,TRBJ2-6,few,20,CASSAGALGQGSSGANVLTF,TGCGCCAGCAGCGCGGGGGCGCTCGGACAGGGAAGCTCTGGGGCCAACGTCCTGACTTTC
.,TRBV7-2,TRBJ1-2,.,14,CASCSGVGNYFYTF,TGTGCCAGCTGCTCGGGAGTGGGGAACTATTTCTACACCTTC
TRBD2,TRBV19,TRBJ2-1,few,12,CASARGYNEQFF,TGTGCCAGTGCGCGGGGGTACAATGAGCAGTTCTTC
.,TRBV7-2,TRBJ2-7,many,14,CASTPRGDFYEQYF,TGTGCCAGCACCCCAAGGGGGGACTTCTACGAGCAGTACTTC
TRBD1,TRBV5-1,TRBJ1-2,few,14,CASSFGQGGPGYTF,TGCGCCAGCAGCTTTGGACAGGGAGGTCCTGGCTACACCTTC